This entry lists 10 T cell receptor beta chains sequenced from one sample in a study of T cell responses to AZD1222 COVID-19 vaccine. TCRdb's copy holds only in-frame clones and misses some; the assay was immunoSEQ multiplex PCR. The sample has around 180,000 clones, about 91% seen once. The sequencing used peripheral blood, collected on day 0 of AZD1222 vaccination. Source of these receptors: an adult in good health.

The CDR3 region is CASRGSNTYEQYF. In nucleotides, the CDR3 is TGTGCCAGTCGAGGATCCAATACCTACGAGCAGTACTTC. The V gene is TRBV11-3, the J gene TRBJ2-7; D gene ambiguous. The V end lost 9 bases, the J end lost 2 bases, and 14 bases lay between the germline ends. Germline V gene lookup returns CDR1 SGHNT and CDR2 YENEEA. The CDR3 spans 13 residues.

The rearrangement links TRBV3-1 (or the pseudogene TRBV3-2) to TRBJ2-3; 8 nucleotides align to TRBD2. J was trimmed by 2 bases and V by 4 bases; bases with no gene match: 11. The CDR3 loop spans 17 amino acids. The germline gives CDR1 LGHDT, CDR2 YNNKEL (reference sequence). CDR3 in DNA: TGTGCCAGCAGCCGACTCCCTACTAGCGGCTACACAGATACGCAGTATTTT. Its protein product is CASSRLPTSGYTDTQYF.

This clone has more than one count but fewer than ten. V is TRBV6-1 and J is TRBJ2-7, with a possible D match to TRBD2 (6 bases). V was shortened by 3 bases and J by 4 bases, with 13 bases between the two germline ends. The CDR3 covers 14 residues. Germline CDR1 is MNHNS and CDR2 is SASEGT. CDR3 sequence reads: CASSETRGPYEQYF. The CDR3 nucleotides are TGTGCCAGCAGTGAGACTAGAGGGCCTTACGAGCAGTACTTC.

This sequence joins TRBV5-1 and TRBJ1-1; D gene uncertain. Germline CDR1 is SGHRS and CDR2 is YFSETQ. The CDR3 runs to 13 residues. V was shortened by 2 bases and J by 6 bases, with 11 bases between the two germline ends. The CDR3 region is CASSFISGAEAFF. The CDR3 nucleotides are TGCGCCAGCAGCTTCATCTCCGGGGCTGAAGCTTTCTTT.

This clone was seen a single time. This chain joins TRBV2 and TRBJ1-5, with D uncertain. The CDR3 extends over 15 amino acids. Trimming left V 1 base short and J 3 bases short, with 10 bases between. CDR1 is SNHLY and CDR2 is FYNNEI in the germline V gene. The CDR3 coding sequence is TGTGCCAGCAGTGAAGAAGAGAGAGCCAATCAGCCCCAGCATTTT. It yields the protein CASSEEERANQPQHF.

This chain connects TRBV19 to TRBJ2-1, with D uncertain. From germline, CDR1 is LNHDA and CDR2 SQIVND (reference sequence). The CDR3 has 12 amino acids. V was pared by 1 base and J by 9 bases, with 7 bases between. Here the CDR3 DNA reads TGTGCCAGTAGTATAGCCAGTGGTGAGCAGTTCTTC. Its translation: CASSIASGEQFF.

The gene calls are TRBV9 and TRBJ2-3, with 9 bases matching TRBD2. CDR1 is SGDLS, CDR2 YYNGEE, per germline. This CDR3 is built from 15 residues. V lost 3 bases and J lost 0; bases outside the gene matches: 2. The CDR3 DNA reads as TGTGCCAGCAGCGGTAGCGGGGGCAGCACAGATACGCAGTATTTT. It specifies CASSGSGGSTDTQYF. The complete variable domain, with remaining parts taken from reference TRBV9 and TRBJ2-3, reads DSGVTQTPKHLITATGQRVTLRCSPRSGDLSVYWYQQSLDQGLQFLIQYYNGEERAKGNILERFSAQQFPDLHSELNLSSLELGDSALYFCASSGSGGSTDTQYFGPGTRLTVL.

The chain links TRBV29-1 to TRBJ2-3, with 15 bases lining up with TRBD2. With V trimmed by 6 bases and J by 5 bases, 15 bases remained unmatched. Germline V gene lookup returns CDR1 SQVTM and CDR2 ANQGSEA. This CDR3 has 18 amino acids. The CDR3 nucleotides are TGCAGCGTCCCCAGGAGGACTAGCGGGAGGGCCGTTGAAGATACGCAGTATTTT. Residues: CSVPRRTSGRAVEDTQYF.

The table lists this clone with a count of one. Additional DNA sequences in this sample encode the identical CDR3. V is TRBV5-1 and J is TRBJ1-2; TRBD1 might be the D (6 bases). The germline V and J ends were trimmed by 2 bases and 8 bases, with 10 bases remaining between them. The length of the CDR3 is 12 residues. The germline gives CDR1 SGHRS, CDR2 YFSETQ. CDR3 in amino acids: CASSFDRYGYTF. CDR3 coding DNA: TGCGCCAGCAGCTTCGACAGGTACGGCTACACCTTC.

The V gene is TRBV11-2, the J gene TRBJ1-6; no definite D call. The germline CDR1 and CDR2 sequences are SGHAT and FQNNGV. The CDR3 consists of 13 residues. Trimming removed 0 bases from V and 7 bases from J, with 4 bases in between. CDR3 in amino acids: CASSLDPNSPLHF. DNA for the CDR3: TGTGCCAGCAGCTTAGATCCCAATTCACCCCTCCACTTT.